This is a list of T cell receptor beta chains from one sample in a study of CD8 T cells in Susac syndrome. One entry per CDR3 protein, called by TCRdb with MiXCR from the immunoSEQ multiplex PCR reads. The sample has about 100,000 distinct CDR3 sequences; 90% to 95% are singletons. The sequenced material came from CD8+ T cells from PBMCs. The receptor set was obtained from a human donor in good health. CDR3s include the opening cysteine and the closing phenylalanine or tryptophan. Each record gives: V gene, J gene, D gene, clone size, CDR3 length, CDR3 protein. A D gene is named only where the DNA matches it firmly. A clone size is listed for some rows: how often the clone was seen (once, few, many), or a class if it is expanded.

TRBV5-6,TRBJ1-1,-,-,13,CASTPVENTEAFF
TRBV20-1,TRBJ1-2,-,-,14,CSVPPGGRNYGYTF
TRBV6-1,TRBJ1-6,TRBD1,-,14,CASSNRGLDSPLHF
TRBV14,TRBJ2-7,-,-,17,CASSQEVGVLGWYEQYF
TRBV7-9,TRBJ1-6,-,once,17,CASSLPGLSSYNSPLHF
TRBV7-8,TRBJ1-6,-,-,13,CASSLVSGSPLHF
TRBV3-1,TRBJ2-3,-,-,16,CASSQDWTGSTDTQYF
TRBV10-3,TRBJ2-7,TRBD1,-,16,CAISEYKDRLVYEQYF
TRBV9,TRBJ1-2,-,once,17,CASSHSPGTTRDYGYTF
TRBV4-1,TRBJ2-7,-,-,15,CASSQDLPSPSEQYF
TRBV4-1,TRBJ2-4,-,-,13,CASSQAVGDIQYF
TRBV28,TRBJ2-3,-,-,18,CASSPPDPRAHRTDTQYF
TRBV19,TRBJ2-6,-,-,16,CASSIDGGSGANALTF
TRBV13,TRBJ1-2,-,-,15,CASSGAGTRHGGYTF
TRBV6-6,TRBJ1-6,-,-,15,CASSYSPGEYTPLHF
TRBV6-1,TRBJ1-2,TRBD1,few,15,CASSPTGQGHYGYTF
TRBV4-1,TRBJ2-3,-,-,15,CASSQEHSPPDTQYF
TRBV2,TRBJ2-3,TRBD2,-,14,CATRSGMSTDTQYF
TRBV2,TRBJ1-5,-,-,18,CASSGRGRGYDSNQPQHF
TRBV11-2,TRBJ2-3,TRBD2,-,16,CASSFPSGGIRYTQYF